This T cell receptor beta chain was captured by sequencing in a study of shared clonotypes between healthy human individuals. Naive CD8 cells lacked CD45RO and underwent positive selection for CCR7, leaving out terminally differentiated effector memory CD45RA+ cells. The method was immunoSEQ multiplex PCR; TCRdb's version includes in-frame clones alone and lacks a portion of them. The sample has around 1.9 million clones; about 92% are singletons. The germline gives CDR1 SEHNR, CDR2 FQNEAQ (reference sequence). The CDR3 consists of 14 residues. Trimming stripped 5 bases from V and 6 bases from J, with 15 bases between.

The rearrangement links TRBV7-9 to TRBJ2-3, with D possibly TRBD1 on 5 matching bases. Sequenced: naive CD8+ T cells from PBMCs. The TCR sequence derives from a man between 18 and 35 years old in good health. Some clones in this sample may be carry-over from other donors' samples. The CDR3 loop reads CASSPRGLWDTQYF. The CDR3 nucleotides read TGTGCCAGCAGCCCAAGGGGCCTGTGGGATACGCAGTATTTT. Looking up the rest from reference TRBV7-9 and TRBJ2-3 gives the full variable domain: DTGVSQNPRHKITKRGQNVTFRCDPISEHNRLYWYRQTLGQGPEFLTYFQNEAQLEKSRLLSDRFSAERPKGSFSTLEIQRTEQGDSAMYLCASSPRGLWDTQYFGPGTRLTVL.